This T cell receptor (beta chain) comes out of a study of early T cells in non-severe SARS-CoV-2 infection (dated by TCRdb to the early 2020s). About the investigation overall: Bulk RNA from unsorted whole blood was used for TCR sequencing, so alpha and beta chains could not be paired.

Between the V and J ends, shortened by 5 bases and 0 bases respectively, the junction contains 11 bases. Inclusive of the bounding cysteine and phenylalanine, the CDR3 is 14 residues long. This entry keeps only the CDR3 DNA: 42 bases, framed from base 1. For CDR1 and CDR2, the germline V gene (reference sequence) lists GTSNPN and SVGIG. Points on this clonotype: Its antigen has not been determined. There are no base qualities to consult, and no much larger clone falls within one base.

This was a case-control study nested in a cohort of healthcare workers in London, UK, who had nasopharyngeal swab PCR tests and blood samples taken every week. Healthcare workers were recruited between 23 and 31 March 2020, during the week of the UK lockdown, and were followed weekly for up to roughly 15 weeks. Libraries came from 5' RACE. Sequenced on a NextSeq 500. In the TCR library protocol, unique molecular identifiers were attached to individual cDNA molecules to correct for PCR bias and sequencing error. Both TCR alpha and beta chains were sequenced, and tight co-correlation was observed between alpha and beta sequence abundances in each sample. On the study's bioinformatics: V gene, J gene and CDR3 annotation of TCR sequences was performed with Decombinator V4. TCRs were defined as expanded if a significant change between any two time points was detected under a Poisson model with p below 0.0001. TCR abundances were normalised to the total number of TCRs sequenced in each sample and reported as counts per million. MAIT TCRs were defined by TRAV1-2 paired with TRAJ12, TRAJ20 or TRAJ33, and iNKT TCRs by TRAV10 paired with TRAJ18. A search of VDJdb, accessed on 1 November 2021, was run for TCRs annotated to CMV, EBV and SARS-CoV-2, with TCRs annotated for multiple antigens excluded. Clones were called with MiXCR by TCRdb after fastp trimmed the public reads at Q25, and only in-frame beta chains were retained. One record per CDR3 amino acid sequence lists the most common genes and DNA. The authors' filters were not applied to this entry. For this sample the table gives tens of thousands of distinct CDR3 sequences, of which roughly 9.9% were detected only once. The top ten constitute approximately 12% of the sample.

The study at large found these results: Matching against VDJdb was skewed toward anti-spike CD8 responses, likely underestimated virus-specific expansions, and missed private and CD4 specificities.

This sequence originates from an adult who was a healthcare worker with PCR-confirmed SARS-CoV-2 infection or an uninfected control (not recorded which). The chain joins TRBV30 to TRBJ1-3, with no reliable assignment of the D segment. The material sequenced was whole blood. CDR3 region: CAWVQARSGNTIYF. At the DNA level, the sequence is TGTGCCTGGGTTCAAGCGCGCTCTGGAAACACCATATATTTT.